This TCR beta chain was found in a study of blood T cell repertoires in COVID-19. As for the study in general: Acute and convalescent COVID-19 specimens originated in the United States, Italy and Spain. In each case, the material was cDNA or gDNA derived from T cells, B-cell-depleted T cells, or PBMCs.

TCRdb's copy holds only in-frame clones and misses some; the assay was immunoSEQ multiplex PCR. The sample contains around 170,000 clones, approximately 86% of which appear only once. The sample was peripheral blood. This receptor was taken from a man aged 45-65 years with active or convalescent COVID-19.

This chain's CDR3 is CASTGQGANTGELFF. The DNA for the CDR3 is TGTGCCAGCACCGGACAGGGGGCGAACACCGGGGAGCTGTTTTTT. The V call is TRBV2, the J call TRBJ2-2; 10 bases agree with TRBD1. From germline, CDR1 is SNHLY and CDR2 FYNNEI. J lost 0 bases, V lost 7 bases, and 2 bases had no gene match. The CDR3 consists of 15 residues.